This TCR beta chain was identified during a study of tumor and adjacent non-tumor tissue in lung cancer. Across the whole study: Histology: about a dozen adenocarcinoma, a couple of squamous cell carcinoma, 1 small cell lung cancer. Regarding the study as a whole: Compared with tumor, normal lung showed significantly lower TCR diversity.

In its sample, this clonotype was seen a few times. Its antigen is unidentified. This sample's RNA came from whole unsorted tissue. Distant lung tissue was collected more than 3 cm away from the tumor edge. Chemotherapy-naive patients with new lung cancer underwent thoracic surgery in China, August–late 2014. Trimming took 6 bases from V and 3 from J, leaving 9 bases between them. CDR3 length: 13 amino acids. Germline CDR1 SNHLY, CDR2 FYNNEI. A modified ARM-PCR protocol with three rounds of nested PCR amplified TCRbeta. MiXCR was run by TCRdb on the multiplex PCR reads, yielding one entry per CDR3 protein. Of some 80,000 distinct CDR3 sequences listed, about 82% are singletons.

The chain combines TRBV2 with TRBJ1-5; D is perhaps TRBD1 (6 bases). The clonotype originates from a man aged 55 to 69 with non-small cell lung cancer. The sample taken for sequencing was distant non-tumor lung tissue. This chain's CDR3 is CASSGQYNQPQHF. Written as DNA, the CDR3 is TGTGCCAGCAGCGGACAGTACAATCAGCCCCAGCATTTT.